The TCR beta chain described here comes from a study of metastatic and nonmetastatic thyroid tumors. In the study overall: Samples came from malignant and benign thyroid patients, and repertoires were compared across blood and tumor or nodule tissue.

Patients were all untreated before their thyroid surgery. V shed 5 bases and J shed 5 bases, with 10 bases lying between them. CDR1 and CDR2 (germline): MNHEY, SMNVEV (reference sequence). The CDR3 sequence is 13 residues long. Per the original data handling: Construction of a distant-metastasis classifier for papillary thyroid cancer relied on CDR3 differences across clinicopathological groups. TCRdb re-called the PCR reads through MiXCR. The V and J calls come from TCRdb's annotation, not from the publication. This table has about 13,000 clones, 23% appearing once. In its sample, this clone was seen a few times. Antigen: not known. Study observations and caveats: According to reports, the diversity of TCR beta was significantly higher in malignant thyroid tumors than in benign nodules, and this held in both blood and tumor samples.

The clonotype originates from a female donor with papillary thyroid cancer or a benign thyroid nodule (not recorded which). Some clones in this sample may be carry-over from other donors' samples. Material for sequencing was adjacent normal tissue. The genes are TRBV27 and TRBJ1-5, with unresolved D. Written as DNA, the CDR3 is TGTGCCAGCAGTGTGGACGGATATCAGCCCCAGCATTTT. Translation gives CASSVDGYQPQHF.